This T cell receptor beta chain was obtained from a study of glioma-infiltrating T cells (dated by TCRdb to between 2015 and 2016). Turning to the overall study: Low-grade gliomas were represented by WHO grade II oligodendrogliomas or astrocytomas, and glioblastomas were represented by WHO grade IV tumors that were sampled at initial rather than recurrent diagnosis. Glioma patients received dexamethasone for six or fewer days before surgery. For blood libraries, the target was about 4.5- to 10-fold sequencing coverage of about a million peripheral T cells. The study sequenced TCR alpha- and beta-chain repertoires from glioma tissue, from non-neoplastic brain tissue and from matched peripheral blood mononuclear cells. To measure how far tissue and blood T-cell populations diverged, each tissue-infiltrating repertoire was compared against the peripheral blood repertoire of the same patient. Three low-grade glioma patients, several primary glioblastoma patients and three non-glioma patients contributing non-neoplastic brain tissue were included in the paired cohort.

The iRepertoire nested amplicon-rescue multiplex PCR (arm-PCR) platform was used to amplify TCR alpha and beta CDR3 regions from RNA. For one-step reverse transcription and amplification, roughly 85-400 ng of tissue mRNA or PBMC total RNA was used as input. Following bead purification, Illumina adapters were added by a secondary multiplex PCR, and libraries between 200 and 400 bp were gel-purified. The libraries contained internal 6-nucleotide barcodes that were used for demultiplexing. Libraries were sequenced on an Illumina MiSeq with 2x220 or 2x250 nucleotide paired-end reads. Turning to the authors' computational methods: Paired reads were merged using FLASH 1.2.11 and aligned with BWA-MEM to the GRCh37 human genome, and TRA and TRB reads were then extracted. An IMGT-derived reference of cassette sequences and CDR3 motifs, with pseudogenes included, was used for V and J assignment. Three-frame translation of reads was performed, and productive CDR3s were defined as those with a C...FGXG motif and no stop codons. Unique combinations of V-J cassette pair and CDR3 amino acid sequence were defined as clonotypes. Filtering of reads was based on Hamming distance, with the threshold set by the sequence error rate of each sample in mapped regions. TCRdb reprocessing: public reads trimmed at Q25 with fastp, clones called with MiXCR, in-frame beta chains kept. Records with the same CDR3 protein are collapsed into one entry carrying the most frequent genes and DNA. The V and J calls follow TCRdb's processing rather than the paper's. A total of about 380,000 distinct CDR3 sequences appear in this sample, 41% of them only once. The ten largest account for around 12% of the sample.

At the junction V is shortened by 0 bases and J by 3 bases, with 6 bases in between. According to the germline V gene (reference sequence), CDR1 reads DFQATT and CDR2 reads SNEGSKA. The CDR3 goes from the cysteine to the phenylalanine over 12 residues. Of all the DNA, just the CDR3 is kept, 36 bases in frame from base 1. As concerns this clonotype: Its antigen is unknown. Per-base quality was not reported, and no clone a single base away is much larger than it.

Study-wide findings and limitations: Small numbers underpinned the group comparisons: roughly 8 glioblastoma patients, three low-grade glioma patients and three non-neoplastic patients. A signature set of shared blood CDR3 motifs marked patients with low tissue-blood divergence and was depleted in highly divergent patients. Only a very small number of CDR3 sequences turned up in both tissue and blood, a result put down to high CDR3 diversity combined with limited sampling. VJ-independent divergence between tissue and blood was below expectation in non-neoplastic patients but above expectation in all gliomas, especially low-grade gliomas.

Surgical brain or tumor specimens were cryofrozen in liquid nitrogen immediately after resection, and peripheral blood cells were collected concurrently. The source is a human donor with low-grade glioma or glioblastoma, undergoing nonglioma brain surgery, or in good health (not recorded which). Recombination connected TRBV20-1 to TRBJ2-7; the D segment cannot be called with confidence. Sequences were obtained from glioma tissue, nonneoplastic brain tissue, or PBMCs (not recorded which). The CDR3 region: CSARDNGYEQYF. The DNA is TGCAGTGCTAGAGATAACGGCTACGAGCAGTACTTC.